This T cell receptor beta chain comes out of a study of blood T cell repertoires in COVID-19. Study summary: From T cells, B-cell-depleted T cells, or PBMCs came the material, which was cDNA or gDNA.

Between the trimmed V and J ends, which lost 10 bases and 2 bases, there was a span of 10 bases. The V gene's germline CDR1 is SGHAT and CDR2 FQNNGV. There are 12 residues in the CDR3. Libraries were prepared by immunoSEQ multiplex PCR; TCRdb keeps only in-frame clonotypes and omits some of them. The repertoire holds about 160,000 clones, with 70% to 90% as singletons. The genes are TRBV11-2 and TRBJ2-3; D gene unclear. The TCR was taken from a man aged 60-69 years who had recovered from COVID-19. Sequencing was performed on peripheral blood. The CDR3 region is CATLGFTDTQYF. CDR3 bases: TGTGCCACCCTAGGATTCACAGATACGCAGTATTTT.